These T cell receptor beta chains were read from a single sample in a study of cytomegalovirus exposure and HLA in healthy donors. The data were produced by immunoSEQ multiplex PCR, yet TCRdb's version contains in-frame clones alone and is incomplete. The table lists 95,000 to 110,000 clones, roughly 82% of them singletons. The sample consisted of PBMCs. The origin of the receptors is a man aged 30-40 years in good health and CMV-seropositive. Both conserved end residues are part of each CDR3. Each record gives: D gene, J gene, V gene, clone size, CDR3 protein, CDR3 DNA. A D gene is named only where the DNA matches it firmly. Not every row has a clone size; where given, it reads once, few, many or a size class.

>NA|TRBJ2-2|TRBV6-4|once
CASSLGSNTGELFF
TGTGCCAGCAGCTTGGGGAGTAACACCGGGGAGCTGTTTTTT
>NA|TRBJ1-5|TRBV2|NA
CASSLLGENQPQHF
TGTGCCAGCAGCCTATTGGGCGAGAATCAGCCCCAGCATTTT
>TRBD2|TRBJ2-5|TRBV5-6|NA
CASSLDGGQYF
TGTGCCAGCAGCTTGGACGGGGGGCAGTACTTC
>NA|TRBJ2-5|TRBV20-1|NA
CSARTRETQYF
TGCAGTGCTAGGACCAGGGAGACCCAGTACTTC
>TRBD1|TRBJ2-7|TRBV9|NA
CASSPQTGIGYEQYF
TGTGCCAGCAGCCCACAGACAGGGATAGGCTACGAGCAGTACTTC
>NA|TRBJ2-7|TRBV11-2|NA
CASSLASGYEQYF
TGTGCCAGCAGCTTAGCCTCAGGGTACGAGCAGTACTTC
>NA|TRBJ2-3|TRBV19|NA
CASRGDTQYF
TGTGCCAGTCGGGGAGATACGCAGTATTTT
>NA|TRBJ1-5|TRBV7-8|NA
CASSLGLGKQPQHF
TGTGCCAGCAGCTTAGGACTAGGGAAACAGCCCCAGCATTTT
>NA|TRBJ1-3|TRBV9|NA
CASSVGQLGSGNTIYF
TGTGCCAGCAGCGTAGGACAGTTAGGCTCTGGAAACACCATATATTTT
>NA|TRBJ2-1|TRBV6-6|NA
CASSPPQGRDEQFF
TGTGCCAGCAGCCCCCCGCAGGGTCGAGATGAGCAGTTCTTC
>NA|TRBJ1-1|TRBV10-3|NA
CAISPDSSGAFF
TGTGCCATCAGCCCCGACAGTTCCGGTGCTTTCTTT
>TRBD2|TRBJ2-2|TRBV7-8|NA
CASSLLSTSPGELFF
TGTGCCAGCAGCTTATTGTCGACTAGCCCCGGGGAGCTGTTTTTT
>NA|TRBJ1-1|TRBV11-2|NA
CASSLALDRNTEAFF
TGTGCCAGCAGCTTAGCCCTCGACAGGAACACTGAAGCTTTCTTT
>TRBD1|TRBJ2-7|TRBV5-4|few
CASSPRQGLDYEQYF
TGTGCCAGCAGCCCACGACAGGGTTTAGACTACGAGCAGTACTTC
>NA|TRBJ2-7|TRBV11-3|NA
CASSEPGRYGGEQYF
TGTGCCAGCAGCGAGCCGGGCCGCTACGGGGGTGAGCAGTACTTC
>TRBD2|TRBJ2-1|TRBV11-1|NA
CASSLGGSSYNEQFF
TGTGCCAGCAGTTTGGGAGGGAGTTCCTACAATGAGCAGTTCTTC
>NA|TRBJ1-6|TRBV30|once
CAWTRRGGNSPLHF
TGTGCCTGGACCCGCCGGGGAGGAAATTCACCCCTCCACTTT
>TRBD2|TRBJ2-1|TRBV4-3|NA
CASSQAVSGGPFF
TGCGCCAGCAGCCAAGCGGTCAGCGGGGGGCCCTTCTTC
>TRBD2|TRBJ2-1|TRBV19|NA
CASSPYSSGGSYNEQFF
TGTGCCAGTAGTCCCTACTCTAGCGGGGGGTCGTACAATGAGCAGTTCTTC
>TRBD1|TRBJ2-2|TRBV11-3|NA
CASSSGTGFGELFF
TGTGCCAGCAGCTCCGGGACAGGGTTCGGGGAGCTGTTTTTT
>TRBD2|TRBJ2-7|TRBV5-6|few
CASSFLAGGVYEQYF
TGTGCCAGCAGCTTCCTAGCGGGGGGGGTCTACGAGCAGTACTTC
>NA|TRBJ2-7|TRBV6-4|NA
CASTSPPESGPYEQYF
TGTGCCAGCACCAGCCCCCCGGAGAGCGGCCCCTACGAGCAGTACTTC
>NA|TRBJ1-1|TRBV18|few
CASSPSTNTGTGLEAFF
TGTGCCAGCTCACCATCTACCAATACAGGGACGGGTCTGGAAGCTTTCTTT
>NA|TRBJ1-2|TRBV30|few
CAFRGGREGGYTF
TGTGCCTTCCGAGGGGGTCGCGAGGGAGGCTACACCTTC
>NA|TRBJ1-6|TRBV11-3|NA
CASSLDLGGNSPLHF
TGTGCCAGCAGCTTAGATCTCGGGGGGAATTCACCCCTCCACTTT
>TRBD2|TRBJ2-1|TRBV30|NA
CAWSPLAGELNEQFF
TGTGCCTGGAGTCCACTAGCGGGGGAACTTAATGAGCAGTTCTTC
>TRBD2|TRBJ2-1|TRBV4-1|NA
CASSQGLADYNEQFF
TGCGCCAGCAGCCAGGGTCTAGCGGATTACAATGAGCAGTTCTTC
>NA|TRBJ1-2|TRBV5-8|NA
CASSLGQVASYGYTF
TGTGCCAGCAGCTTGGGACAGGTCGCGTCCTATGGCTACACCTTC
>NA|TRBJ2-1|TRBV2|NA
CASKLSFTNNEQFF
TGTGCCAGCAAATTATCGTTTACTAACAATGAGCAGTTCTTC
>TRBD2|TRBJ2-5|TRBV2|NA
CASGGLAGTQETQYF
TGTGCCAGCGGGGGACTAGCGGGGACCCAAGAGACCCAGTACTTC
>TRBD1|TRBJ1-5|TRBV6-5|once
CASSKGQGRQPQHF
TGTGCCAGCAGCAAAGGACAGGGTCGTCAGCCCCAGCATTTT
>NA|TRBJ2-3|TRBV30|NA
CAWTSGLDTQYF
TGTGCCTGGACCTCAGGGTTAGATACGCAGTATTTT
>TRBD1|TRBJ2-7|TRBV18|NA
CASSLSPGQGINEQYF
TGTGCCAGCTCACTGAGCCCGGGACAGGGGATCAACGAGCAGTACTTC
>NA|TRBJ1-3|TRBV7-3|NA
CASSRTVADTIYF
TGTGCCAGCAGCCGTACCGTAGCTGACACCATATATTTT
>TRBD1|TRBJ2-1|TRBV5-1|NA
CASSLPRGRGEQFF
TGCGCCAGCAGCTTGCCCAGGGGGCGCGGTGAGCAGTTCTTC
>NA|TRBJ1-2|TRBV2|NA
CASSELEDRNYTF
TGTGCCAGCAGTGAATTAGAGGACAGAAACTACACCTTC
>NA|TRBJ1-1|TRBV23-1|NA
CASRDRNTEAFF
TGCGCCAGCAGGGACAGGAACACTGAAGCTTTCTTT
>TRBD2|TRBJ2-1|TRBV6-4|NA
CASSDDGGLTYNEQFF
TGTGCCAGCAGTGACGACGGGGGGTTAACCTACAATGAGCAGTTCTTC
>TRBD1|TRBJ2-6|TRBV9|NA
CASSVGGTGTSGANGLTF
TGTGCCAGCAGCGTAGGGGGGACAGGGACATCTGGGGCCAACGGCCTGACTTTC
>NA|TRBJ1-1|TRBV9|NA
CASSGGGWDTEAFF
TGTGCCAGCTCGGGGGGCGGTTGGGACACTGAAGCTTTCTTT
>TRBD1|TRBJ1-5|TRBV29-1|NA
CSVAPGQGNQPQHF
TGCAGCGTGGCCCCAGGACAGGGCAATCAGCCCCAGCATTTT
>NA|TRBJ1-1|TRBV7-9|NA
CASSLGHQTEAFF
TGTGCCAGCAGCTTGGGACATCAGACTGAAGCTTTCTTT